A single sample gave rise to the 6 T cell receptor beta chains below, sequenced in a study of graft-versus-host responses after intestinal transplantation. Libraries were prepared by immunoSEQ multiplex PCR; TCRdb keeps only in-frame clonotypes and omits some of them. The sample carries around 45,000 clones, around nine tenths recorded once. Their cognate antigens are unknown. Source: unstimulated CD4+ T cells sorted from spleen or lymph node cells, taken before transplant. The receptors come from a human donor who was the organ donor for an intestinal transplant.

This chain joins TRBV18 and TRBJ2-5; TRBD1 matches at 7 bases. The J call could be wrong; TRBJ2-7 is a better fit for the DNA end. In germline, CDR1 is KGHSH, CDR2 LQKENI. The CDR3 spans 16 residues. The CDR3 DNA follows: TGTGCCAGCTCACTGCGGCCCGGGACAGCCTCCTACGAGCAGTACTTC. It yields the protein CASSLRPGTASYEQYF.

The J gene is TRBJ1-3, the V gene TRBV28; D not resolved. Germline V CDR1 and CDR2: MDHEN, SYDVKM. The CDR3 extends over 14 amino acids. V was pared by 4 bases and J by 4 bases, with 11 bases between. CDR3 DNA sequence: TGTGCCAGCAGTTCAAGGGTGCCGGGAAACACCATATATTTT. Translating it yields CASSSRVPGNTIYF.

This clone occurred once. The rearrangement uses TRBV7-9 and TRBJ2-5; possible D gene TRBD2, 6 bases. The CDR3 length is 15 residues. The V gene lost 5 bases and the J gene lost 5 bases, with 18 bases spanning the gap. Germline-derived CDR1 and CDR2 are SEHNR and FQNEAQ (reference sequence). The CDR3 DNA is TGTGCCAGCAGCCCGGACGCGGGGAGTAGGGAGACCCAGTACTTC. This sequence encodes CASSPDAGSRETQYF.

The chain employs TRBV28 and TRBJ1-1, with 7 nucleotides matching TRBD1. This CDR3 has 15 amino acids. CDR1 and CDR2 (germline): MDHEN, SYDVKM. Trimming at V came to 5 bases and at J to 1 base, leaving 7 bases not matched to a gene. In DNA, the CDR3 is TGTGCCAGCAGTAATTACAGGGGCTGGAACACTGAAGCTTTCTTT. Its translation: CASSNYRGWNTEAFF.

This chain joins TRBV9 and TRBJ2-7; 9 nucleotides line up with TRBD1. This CDR3 is 16 amino acids long. Germline CDR1 reads SGDLS; CDR2 reads YYNGEE. The junction had 13 bases not matched to a gene; V was cut back by 4 bases and J by 5 bases. CDR3 bases: TGTGCCAGCAGCCTCCTCGGGGGGACAGGGATCCACGAGCAGTACTTC. As protein: CASSLLGGTGIHEQYF. Together with reference TRBV9 and TRBJ2-7, the CDR3 gives the full variable domain: DSGVTQTPKHLITATGQRVTLRCSPRSGDLSVYWYQQSLDQGLQFLIQYYNGEERAKGNILERFSAQQFPDLHSELNLSSLELGDSALYFCASSLLGGTGIHEQYFGPGTRLTVT.

This chain uses TRBV7-3 with TRBJ2-1, with 7 nucleotides matching TRBD1. Germline lookup yields CDR1 SGHTA and CDR2 FQGTGA. The CDR3 sequence is 13 residues long. V shed 5 bases, J shed 7 bases, and the junction held 5 bases outside the gene matches. This CDR3 is CASSRNRGNEQFF. CDR3 DNA: TGTGCCAGCAGCCGCAACAGGGGTAATGAGCAGTTCTTC.